These T cell receptor beta chains were read from a single sample in a study of OX40 agonist ivuxolimab in advanced cancers. Produced via immunoSEQ multiplex PCR; TCRdb's table is partial and in-frame only. The sample records approximately 74,000 clones, 75% to 95% being singletons. Sequencing used CD4+ or CD8+ T cells sorted from blood, obtained in a trial of the OX40 agonist ivuxolimab. These TCRs come from an adult with an advanced solid tumor such as melanoma, head and neck, liver or kidney cancer. CDR3s include the opening cysteine and the closing phenylalanine or tryptophan. The order of the fields is D gene, V gene, clone size, J gene, CDR3 DNA, CDR3 protein. The D gene is left open where the match is weak. For some rows the clone size is stated as once, few or many, or as a class when expanded; others skip it.

NA	TRBV5-6	NA	TRBJ2-7	TGTGCCAGCAGCTTGGTCCCGAACGAGCAGTACTTC	CASSLVPNEQYF
TRBD2	TRBV13	NA	TRBJ2-2	TGTGCCAGCAGCCCAAACCCGGGACTAGCGGGAGGGCATACCGGGGAGCTGTTTTTT	CASSPNPGLAGGHTGELFF
NA	TRBV6-5	NA	TRBJ2-7	TGTGCCAGCAGTTACGGGGACGAGCAGTACTTC	CASSYGDEQYF
TRBD1	TRBV12-5	NA	TRBJ2-2	TGTGCTAGTGGTTTGCCTCAACAGGGGGCGAACACCGGGGAGCTGTTTTTT	CASGLPQQGANTGELFF
TRBD1	TRBV6-5	NA	TRBJ2-7	TGTGCCAGCAGTACCGACAGGGGTTCCGAGCAGTACTTC	CASSTDRGSEQYF
TRBD1	TRBV4-1	NA	TRBJ1-5	TGCGCCAGCAGCCTCGGACAGGGTGGGGGTCAGCCCCAGCATTTT	CASSLGQGGGQPQHF
NA	TRBV25-1	few	TRBJ2-1	TGTGCCAGCAGTGAATGGGTAGGGGATGAGCAGTTCTTC	CASSEWVGDEQFF
NA	TRBV6-6	NA	TRBJ2-7	TGTGCCAGCAGTATGACAGGTCCCGGGGCCTACGAGCAGTACTTC	CASSMTGPGAYEQYF
TRBD1	TRBV11-2	NA	TRBJ2-7	TGTGCCAGCAGCTTAGTTTTCACAGGGGACGAGCAGTACTTC	CASSLVFTGDEQYF
NA	TRBV9	NA	TRBJ2-7	TGTGCCAGCAGCGCTAATCAGGGATACGAGCAGTACTTC	CASSANQGYEQYF
TRBD2	TRBV7-6	NA	TRBJ2-1	TGTGCCAGCAGCTTATCCCCTAGCGGGCTGATTAACAATGAGCAGTTCTTC	CASSLSPSGLINNEQFF
NA	TRBV27	NA	TRBJ2-7	TGTGCCAGCAGTTGGGCAGGGGCGGCCTACGAGCAGTACTTC	CASSWAGAAYEQYF
NA	TRBV21-1	NA	TRBJ1-4	TGTGCCAGAAACAACTGGGGGGACACCTATGCAACTAATGAAAAACTGTTTTTT	CARNNWGDTYATNEKLFF
NA	TRBV25-1	NA	TRBJ2-1	TGTGCCAGCAGTGACCTTTCGGCGGTCGACAATGAGCAGTTCTTC	CASSDLSAVDNEQFF
TRBD1	TRBV13	NA	TRBJ2-5	TGTGCCAGCAGCTTAGCTCGGACAGGGCAAGAGACCCAGTACTTC	CASSLARTGQETQYF
TRBD2	TRBV4-3	NA	TRBJ2-7	TGCGCCAGCAGCCAAGATATGATACGGGAGGTTGCCTACGAGCAGTACTTC	CASSQDMIREVAYEQYF
NA	TRBV4-1	once	TRBJ2-1	TGCGCCAGCAGCCCCCAGGGGCGTGATGAGCAGTTCTTC	CASSPQGRDEQFF
NA	TRBV19	NA	TRBJ1-5	TGTGCCAGTAGCGTGTTCCTTAGCAATCAGCCCCAGCATTTT	CASSVFLSNQPQHF
NA	TRBV14	NA	TRBJ1-4	TGTGCCAGCAGCCAAAGCGCATTTATTGGGGAAAAACTGTTTTTT	CASSQSAFIGEKLFF
NA	TRBV7-9	NA	TRBJ2-3	TGTGCCAGCAGCGCTACCTACAGGGTGAATACGCAGTATTTT	CASSATYRVNTQYF
NA	TRBV5-4	NA	TRBJ2-7	TGTGCCAGCAGCCCAGGCAGCTACGCAGGCTCCTACGAGCAGTACTTC	CASSPGSYAGSYEQYF
TRBD2	TRBV7-9	NA	TRBJ2-7	TGTGCCAGCAGCTTAGTTATAGCGGGAGCTGAGCAGTACTTC	CASSLVIAGAEQYF
NA	TRBV29-1	NA	TRBJ2-1	TGCAGCGTTGAAGCGACTAGTATTGAGCAGTTCTTC	CSVEATSIEQFF
TRBD2	TRBV6-6	few	TRBJ2-3	TGTGCCAGCAGACGACTAGCGGGAGGTTCCACAGATACGCAGTATTTT	CASRRLAGGSTDTQYF
NA	TRBV7-8	once	TRBJ2-7	TGTGCCAGCAGCTCCAGGGTGACCTACGAGCAGTACTTC	CASSSRVTYEQYF
NA	TRBV4-3	NA	TRBJ1-4	TGCGCCAGCAGCCAAGATTGGGCCGGGGACTTAAGTATCGGCAATGAAAAACTGTTTTTT	CASSQDWAGDLSIGNEKLFF
TRBD1	TRBV27	NA	TRBJ2-7	TGTGCCAGCAGTCGACAGGGGAACGAGCAGTACTTC	CASSRQGNEQYF
NA	TRBV6-1	NA	TRBJ1-1	TGTGCCAGCGGATTGACAGAAGTGAACACTGAAGCTTTCTTT	CASGLTEVNTEAFF
NA	TRBV5-6	NA	TRBJ1-1	TGTGCCAGCAGCTTGTCCGACAGTATGAACACTGAAGCTTTCTTT	CASSLSDSMNTEAFF
NA	TRBV7-9	once	TRBJ1-2	TGTGCCAGCAGCTCGACGACAGAGGGACATTACTATGGCTACACCTTC	CASSSTTEGHYYGYTF
NA	TRBV19	NA	TRBJ2-1	TGTGCCAGTAGTGTGGGGGGTCACCCCTACAATGAGCAGTTCTTC	CASSVGGHPYNEQFF
NA	TRBV7-6	NA	TRBJ1-4	TGTGCCAGCAGCCGAGAAGGCTATGAAAAACTGTTTTTT	CASSREGYEKLFF
TRBD1	TRBV6-1	NA	TRBJ2-7	TGTGCCAGCAGTGAGGATCCGGGACAGGGCTACGAGCAGTACTTC	CASSEDPGQGYEQYF
NA	TRBV4-3	NA	TRBJ1-4	TGCGCCAGCAGCCTAAAGGCACAGGGAGTAGAAAAACTGTTTTTT	CASSLKAQGVEKLFF
NA	TRBV7-8	NA	TRBJ1-1	TGTGCCAGCAGCTTAGTCACCTCGTTTGCTGAAGCTTTCTTT	CASSLVTSFAEAFF
NA	TRBV5-5	NA	TRBJ2-4	TGTGCCAGCAGTTTGGGGTGGGACACCGGGGAGTACTTC	CASSLGWDTGEYF
NA	TRBV20-1	few	TRBJ1-1	TGCAGTGCTAACGATAACACTGAAGCTTTCTTT	CSANDNTEAFF
NA	TRBV4-1	few	TRBJ1-1	TGCGCCAGCAGCCAGCTCGTCACCCACACTGAAGCTTTCTTT	CASSQLVTHTEAFF
NA	TRBV11-2	NA	TRBJ2-7	TGTGCCAGCAGCTTAGTAAGGAACAGGGAGATCCACGAGCAGTACTTC	CASSLVRNREIHEQYF
TRBD1	TRBV10-1	NA	TRBJ2-7	TGCGCCAGCGGACAGGATGAATCCTCACTCGCTTCCTACGAGCAGTACTTC	CASGQDESSLASYEQYF
TRBD2	TRBV10-3	NA	TRBJ2-3	TGTGCCATCGCTAGCGGGAGGGCCGCGGTCGCAGATACGCAGTATTTT	CAIASGRAAVADTQYF
TRBD2	TRBV6-5	NA	TRBJ2-5	TGTGCCAGCAGTGGACTAGGAGGAGAGACCCAGTACTTC	CASSGLGGETQYF
NA	TRBV6-6	NA	TRBJ1-2	TGTGCCAGCAGTTACTCGGCGGGACTCTATGGCTACACCTTC	CASSYSAGLYGYTF
NA	TRBV4-1	NA	TRBJ2-1	TGCGCCAGCAGCCAAGCGGACGGATACAATGAGCAGTTCTTC	CASSQADGYNEQFF
NA	TRBV19	NA	TRBJ1-5	TGTGCCAGTAGTATATCGCAGAATCAGCCCCAGCATTTT	CASSISQNQPQHF
NA	TRBV6-5	NA	TRBJ1-2	TGTGCCAGCAGCTGGGGCGAGGGACACTATGGCTACACCTTC	CASSWGEGHYGYTF
NA	TRBV19	NA	TRBJ2-1	TGTGCCAGTAGTATAATGTCTAGCAGTGAGCAGTTCTTC	CASSIMSSSEQFF
NA	TRBV11-2	NA	TRBJ2-7	TGTGCCAGCAGCTTGACTATAACCTCCTACGAGCAGTACTTC	CASSLTITSYEQYF
NA	TRBV15	NA	TRBJ1-2	TGTGCCACCTCCTTCAGGGCAAGGGCTAACTATGGCTACACCTTC	CATSFRARANYGYTF
NA	TRBV7-2	NA	TRBJ2-3	TGTGCCAGCAGCTTAGGAGTTAGCGTTAGCACAGATACGCAGTATTTT	CASSLGVSVSTDTQYF